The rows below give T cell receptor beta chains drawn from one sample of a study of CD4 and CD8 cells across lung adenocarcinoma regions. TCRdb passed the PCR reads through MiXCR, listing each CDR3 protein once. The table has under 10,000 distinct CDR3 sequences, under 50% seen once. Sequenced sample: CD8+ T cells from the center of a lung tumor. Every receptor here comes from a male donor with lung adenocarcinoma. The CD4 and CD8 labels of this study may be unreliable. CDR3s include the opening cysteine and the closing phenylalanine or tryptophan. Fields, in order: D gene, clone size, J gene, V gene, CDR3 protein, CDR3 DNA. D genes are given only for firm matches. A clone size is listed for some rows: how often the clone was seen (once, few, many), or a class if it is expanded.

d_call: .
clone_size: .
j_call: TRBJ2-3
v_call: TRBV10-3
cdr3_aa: CATQPPGTTDTQYF
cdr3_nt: TGTGCCACTCAACCTCCCGGGACCACAGATACGCAGTATTTT

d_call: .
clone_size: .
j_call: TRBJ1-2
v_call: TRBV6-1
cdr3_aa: CASSEARQGYGYGYTF
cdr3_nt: TGTGCCAGCAGTGAAGCGCGGCAGGGGTATGGGTATGGCTACACCTTC

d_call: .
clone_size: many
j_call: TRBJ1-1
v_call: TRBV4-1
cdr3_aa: CASNLRHGGNTEAFF
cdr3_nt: TGCGCCAGCAACCTCCGACATGGGGGGAACACTGAAGCTTTCTTT

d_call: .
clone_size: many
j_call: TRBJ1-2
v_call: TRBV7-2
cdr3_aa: CASSLKTGMRYGYTF
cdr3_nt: TGTGCCAGCAGCTTAAAAACAGGGATGCGCTATGGCTACACCTTC

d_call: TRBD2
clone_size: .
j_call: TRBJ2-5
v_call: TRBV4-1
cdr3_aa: CASSVPLLAGVSETQYF
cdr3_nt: TGCGCCAGCAGCGTCCCCCTGTTAGCGGGAGTATCGGAGACCCAGTACTTC

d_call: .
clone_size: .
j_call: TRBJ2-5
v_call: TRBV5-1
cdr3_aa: CASSLETETQYF
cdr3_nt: TGCGCCAGCAGCTTGGAGACGGAGACCCAGTACTTC

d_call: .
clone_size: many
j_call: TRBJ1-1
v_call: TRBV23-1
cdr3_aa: CASSFAPLGAFF
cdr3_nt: TGCGCCAGCAGCTTCGCTCCCCTCGGAGCTTTCTTT

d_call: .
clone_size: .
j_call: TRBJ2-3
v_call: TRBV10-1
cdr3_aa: CASSPDRYTQYF
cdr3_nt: TGCGCCAGCAGTCCGGACAGATATACGCAGTATTTT

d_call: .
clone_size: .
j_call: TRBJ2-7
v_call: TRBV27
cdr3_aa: CASNSGASYEQYF
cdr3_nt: TGTGCCAGCAACTCCGGGGCCTCCTACGAGCAGTACTTC

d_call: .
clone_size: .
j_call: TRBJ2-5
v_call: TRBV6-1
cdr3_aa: CATKQEQGTQYF
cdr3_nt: TGTGCCACCAAACAGGAACAAGGGACCCAGTACTTC

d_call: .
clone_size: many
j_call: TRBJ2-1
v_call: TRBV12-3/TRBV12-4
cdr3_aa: CASEYLTGDEQFF
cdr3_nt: TGTGCCAGCGAGTACCTAACTGGGGATGAGCAGTTCTTC

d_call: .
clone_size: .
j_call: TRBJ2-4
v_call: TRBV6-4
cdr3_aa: CVRSLRATDTQYF
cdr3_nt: TGTGTCAGGAGTCTGCGAGCCACAGATACTCAGTACTTT

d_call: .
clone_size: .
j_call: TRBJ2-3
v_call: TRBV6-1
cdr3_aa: CASRGGDRETDTQYF
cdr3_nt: TGTGCCAGCCGGGGGGGGGACAGGGAAACAGATACGCAGTATTTT

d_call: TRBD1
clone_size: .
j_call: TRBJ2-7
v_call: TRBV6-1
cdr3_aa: CASRTGQGGYEQYF
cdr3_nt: TGTGCCAGCAGGACGGGACAGGGGGGCTACGAGCAGTACTTC

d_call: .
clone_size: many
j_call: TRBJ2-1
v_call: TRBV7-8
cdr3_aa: CASSPHFGRTYNEQFF
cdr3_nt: TGTGCCAGCAGCCCCCATTTCGGTCGAACCTACAATGAGCAGTTCTTC

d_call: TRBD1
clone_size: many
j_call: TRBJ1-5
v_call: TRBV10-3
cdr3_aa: CATRQGDLSNQPQHF
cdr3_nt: TGTGCCACCAGACAGGGAGATCTTAGCAATCAGCCCCAGCATTTT

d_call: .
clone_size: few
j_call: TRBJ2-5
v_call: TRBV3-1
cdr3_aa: CASSQDGGFGETQYF
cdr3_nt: TGTGCCAGCAGCCAAGATGGGGGATTCGGAGAGACCCAGTACTTC

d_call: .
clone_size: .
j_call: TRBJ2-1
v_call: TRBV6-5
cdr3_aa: CASSYRTTGSNEQFF
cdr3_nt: TGTGCCAGCAGTTACCGTACCACAGGGAGCAATGAGCAGTTCTTC

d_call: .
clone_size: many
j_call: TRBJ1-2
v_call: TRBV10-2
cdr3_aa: CASKDEVGGYGYTF
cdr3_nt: TGCGCCAGCAAGGACGAGGTTGGGGGATATGGCTACACCTTC

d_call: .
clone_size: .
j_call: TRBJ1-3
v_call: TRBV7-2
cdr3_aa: CASSPYGETGNTIYF
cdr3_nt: TGTGCCAGCAGCCCGTACGGGGAAACTGGAAACACCATATATTTT

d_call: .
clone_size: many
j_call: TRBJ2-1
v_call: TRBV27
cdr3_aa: CASTPGGGRYNEQFF
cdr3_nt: TGTGCCAGCACCCCAGGGGGGGGGCGCTACAATGAGCAGTTCTTC

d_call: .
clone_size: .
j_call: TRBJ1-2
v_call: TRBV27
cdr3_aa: CASRLRENYGYTF
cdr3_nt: TGTGCCAGCAGGCTACGTGAGAACTATGGCTACACCTTC

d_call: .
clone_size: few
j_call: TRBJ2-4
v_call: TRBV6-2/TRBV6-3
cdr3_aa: CASTKGLAKNIQYF
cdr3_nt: TGTGCCAGCACGAAGGGACTAGCCAAAAACATTCAGTACTTC

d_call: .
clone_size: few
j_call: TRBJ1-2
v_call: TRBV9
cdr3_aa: CASSVVGDIPSYGYTF
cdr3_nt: TGTGCCAGCAGCGTAGTAGGAGACATTCCCTCTTATGGCTACACCTTC

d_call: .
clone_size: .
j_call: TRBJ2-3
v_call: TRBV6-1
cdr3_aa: CASSELGITSTDTQYF
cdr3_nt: TGTGCCAGCAGTGAATTAGGGATTACAAGCACAGATACGCAGTATTTT

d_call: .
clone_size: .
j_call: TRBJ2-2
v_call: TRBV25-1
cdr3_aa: CASKGNTANTGELFF
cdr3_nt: TGTGCCAGCAAGGGGAACACCGCGAACACCGGGGAGCTGTTTTTT

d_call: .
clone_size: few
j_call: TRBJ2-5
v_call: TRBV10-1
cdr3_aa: CASSESGRQETQYF
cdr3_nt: TGCGCCAGCAGTGAGTCAGGTCGACAAGAGACCCAGTACTTC

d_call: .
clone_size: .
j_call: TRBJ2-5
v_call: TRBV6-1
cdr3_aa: CASRVGAERETQYF
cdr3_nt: TGTGCCAGCAGAGTGGGGGCGGAAAGGGAGACCCAGTACTTC

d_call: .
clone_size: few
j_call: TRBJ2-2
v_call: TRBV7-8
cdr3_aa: CASRLSRGGSTGELFF
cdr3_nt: TGTGCCAGCCGCCTATCGAGGGGGGGGAGCACCGGGGAGCTGTTTTTT

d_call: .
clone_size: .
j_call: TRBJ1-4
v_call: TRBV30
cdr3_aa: CAWSAQGEKLFF
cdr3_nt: TGTGCCTGGAGTGCCCAGGGGGAAAAACTGTTTTTT

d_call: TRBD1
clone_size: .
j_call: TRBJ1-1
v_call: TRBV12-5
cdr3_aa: CASGLVRDRNTEAFF
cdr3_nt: TGTGCTAGTGGTTTGGTCCGGGACAGAAACACTGAAGCTTTCTTT

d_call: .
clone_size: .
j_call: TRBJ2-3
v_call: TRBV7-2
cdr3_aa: CASKAAADTQYF
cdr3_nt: TGTGCCAGCAAAGCGGCCGCAGATACGCAGTATTTT

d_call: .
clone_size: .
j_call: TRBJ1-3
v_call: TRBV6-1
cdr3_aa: CASVLTRGPVDTIYF
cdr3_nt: TGTGCCAGCGTGCTTACCAGGGGCCCGGTAGACACCATATATTTT

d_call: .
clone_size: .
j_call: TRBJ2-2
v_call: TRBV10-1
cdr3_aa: CASSGTSTGSTGELFF
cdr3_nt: TGCGCCAGCAGTGGAACCTCCACAGGGAGCACCGGGGAGCTGTTTTTT

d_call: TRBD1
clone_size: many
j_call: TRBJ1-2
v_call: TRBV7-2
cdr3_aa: CASSLGGQGINYGYTF
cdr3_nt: TGTGCCAGCAGCTTAGGGGGACAGGGGATTAACTATGGCTACACCTTC

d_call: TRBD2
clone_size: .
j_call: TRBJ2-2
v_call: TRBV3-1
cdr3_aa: CASSRTSERNTGELFF
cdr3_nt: TGTGCCAGCAGTCGAACTAGCGAACGTAACACCGGGGAGCTGTTTTTT

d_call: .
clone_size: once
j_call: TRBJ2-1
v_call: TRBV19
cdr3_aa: CASSPIGSYNEQFF
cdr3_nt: TGTGCCAGTAGTCCGATCGGCTCCTACAATGAGCAGTTCTTC

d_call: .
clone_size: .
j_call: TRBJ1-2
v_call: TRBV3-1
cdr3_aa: CASSQQGVNTEDTF
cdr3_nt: TGTGCCAGCAGCCAACAGGGAGTGAACACTGAAGACACCTTC

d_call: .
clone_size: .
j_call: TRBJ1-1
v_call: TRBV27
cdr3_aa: CASSPRVWNTEAFF
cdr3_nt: TGTGCCAGCAGTCCCAGGGTATGGAACACTGAAGCTTTCTTT

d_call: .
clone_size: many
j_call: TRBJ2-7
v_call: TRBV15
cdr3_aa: CATSREGSPTYEQYF
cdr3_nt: TGTGCCACCAGCAGAGAGGGCAGCCCTACCTACGAGCAGTACTTC

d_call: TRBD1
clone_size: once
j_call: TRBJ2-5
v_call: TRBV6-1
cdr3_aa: CASSKGTAKQETQYF
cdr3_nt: TGTGCCAGCAGTAAAGGGACAGCAAAACAAGAGACCCAGTACTTC

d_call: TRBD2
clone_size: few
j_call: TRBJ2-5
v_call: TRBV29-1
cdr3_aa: CSARTSRKETQYF
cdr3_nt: TGCAGCGCCCGGACTAGCCGGAAAGAGACCCAGTACTTC

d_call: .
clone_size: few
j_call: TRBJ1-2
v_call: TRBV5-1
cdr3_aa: CASSLLGRDDGYTF
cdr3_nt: TGCGCCAGCAGCTTGTTGGGGAGGGATGATGGCTACACCTTC

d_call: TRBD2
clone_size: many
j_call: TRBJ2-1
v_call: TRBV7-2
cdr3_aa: CASSLLAGGSNEQFF
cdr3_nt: TGTGCCAGCAGCTTATTAGCGGGAGGTTCCAATGAGCAGTTCTTC

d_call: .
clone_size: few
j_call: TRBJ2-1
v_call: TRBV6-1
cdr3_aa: CASGPSSNYNEQFF
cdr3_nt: TGTGCCAGCGGCCCCTCTAGCAACTACAATGAGCAGTTCTTC

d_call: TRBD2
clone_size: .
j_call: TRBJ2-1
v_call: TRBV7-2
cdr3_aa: CASSSLDSGSVYNEQFF
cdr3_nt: TGTGCCAGCAGCTCCCTGGATAGCGGGAGTGTCTACAATGAGCAGTTCTTC

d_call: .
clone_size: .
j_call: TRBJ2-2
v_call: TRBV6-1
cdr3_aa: CASGRLTGELFF
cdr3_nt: TGTGCCAGCGGTAGGCTCACCGGGGAGCTGTTTTTT

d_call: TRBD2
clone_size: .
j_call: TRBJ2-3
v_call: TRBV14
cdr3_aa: CASSALAGSSSTDTQYF
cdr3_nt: TGTGCCAGCAGCGCGCTAGCGGGATCATCTAGCACAGATACGCAGTATTTT

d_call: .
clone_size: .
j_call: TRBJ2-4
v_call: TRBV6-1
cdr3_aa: CASSEVLPGPQEGFQYF
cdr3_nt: TGTGCCAGCAGTGAAGTACTGCCAGGGCCACAAGAAGGGTTTCAGTACTTC